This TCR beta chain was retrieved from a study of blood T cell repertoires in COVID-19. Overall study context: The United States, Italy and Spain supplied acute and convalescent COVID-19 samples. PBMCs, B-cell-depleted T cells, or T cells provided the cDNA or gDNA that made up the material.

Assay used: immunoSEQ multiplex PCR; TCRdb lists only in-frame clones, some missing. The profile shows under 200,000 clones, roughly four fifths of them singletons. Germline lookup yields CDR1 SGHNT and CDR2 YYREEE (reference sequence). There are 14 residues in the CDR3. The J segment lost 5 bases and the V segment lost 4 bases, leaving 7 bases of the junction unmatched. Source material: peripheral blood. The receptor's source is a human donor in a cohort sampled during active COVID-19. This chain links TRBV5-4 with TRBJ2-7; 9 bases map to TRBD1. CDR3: CASSKTGGHHEQYF. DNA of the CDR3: TGTGCCAGCAGCAAAACAGGGGGCCACCACGAGCAGTACTTC.